This TCR beta chain stems from a study of cytomegalovirus exposure and HLA in healthy donors. Whole-study results and caveats: Confirmation in vitro established that a few CMV-associated chains were specific for CMV antigens.

Turning to this clone: Its antigen remains unknown.

The CDR3 is 15 amino acids. Germline V gives CDR1 ENHRY, CDR2 SYGVKD. With V trimmed by 9 bases and J by 2 bases, 9 bases remained unmatched. Primers: 60 Vbeta forward and 13 Jbeta reverse. Profiled with immunoSEQ multiplex PCR; TCRdb holds only in-frame clones, not every one. The data show approximately 140,000 clones, 60% to 85% seen once. The chain carries TRBV10-3 and TRBJ2-2; 7 nucleotides align to TRBD2. The clonotype was recovered from a man between 35 and 55 years old in good health and CMV-seropositive. Sequencing was performed on PBMCs. The CDR3 nucleotides are TGTGCCATGATGTCTGCTAGCGGAAACACCGGGGAGCTGTTTTTT. It yields the protein CAMMSASGNTGELFF.